This T cell receptor beta chain originates from a study of T cell responses to AZD1222 COVID-19 vaccine. J gave up 4 bases and V 4 bases, and 6 bases lay outside the gene matches. The CDR3 totals 14 residues. CDR1 and CDR2 from the germline V gene are SGHTA and FQGNSA. Concerning this clone itself: Its antigen remains unidentified.

Study observations and caveats: Mostly white British, mostly female donors; authors suggested clonal diversity may be underestimated.

The protocol was immunoSEQ multiplex PCR, while the TCRdb copy is restricted to in-frame clones and leaves out a portion. Seen here are about 21,000 clones, around 82% observed once, and the top ten hold roughly 40%. The starting material was peripheral blood, obtained on day 0 of AZD1222 vaccination. The chain uses TRBV7-2 and TRBJ2-7; TRBD2 matches at 8 bases. This TCR was sampled from an adult in good health. This CDR3 reads CASSYLSGGYEQYF. The CDR3 nucleotides read TGTGCCAGCAGCTATCTCAGCGGGGGTTACGAGCAGTACTTC. Filled out from reference TRBV7-2 and TRBJ2-7, the complete variable domain reads GAGVSQSPSNKVTEKGKDVELRCDPISGHTALYWYRQSLGQGLEFLIYFQGNSAPDKSGLPSDRFSAERTGGSVSTLTIQRTQQEDSAVYLCASSYLSGGYEQYFGPGTRLTVT.